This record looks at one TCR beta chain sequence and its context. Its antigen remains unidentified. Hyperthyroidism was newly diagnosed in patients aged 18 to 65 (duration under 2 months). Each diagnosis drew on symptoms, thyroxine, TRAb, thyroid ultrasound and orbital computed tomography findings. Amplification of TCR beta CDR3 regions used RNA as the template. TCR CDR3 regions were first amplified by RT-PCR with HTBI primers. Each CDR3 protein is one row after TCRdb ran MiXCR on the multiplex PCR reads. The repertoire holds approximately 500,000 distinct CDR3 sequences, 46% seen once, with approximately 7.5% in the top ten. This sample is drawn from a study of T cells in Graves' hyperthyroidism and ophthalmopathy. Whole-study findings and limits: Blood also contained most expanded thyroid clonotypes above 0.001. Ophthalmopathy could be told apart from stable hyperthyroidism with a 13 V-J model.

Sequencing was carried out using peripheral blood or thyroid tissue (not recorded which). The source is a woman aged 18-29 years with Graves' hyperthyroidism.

For the CDR3, the DNA is TGCAGCGTTGTAGGGGGCGGTCGGACTGAAGCTTTCTTT. Its protein product is CSVVGGGRTEAFF. This sequence joins TRBV29-1 and TRBJ1-1; 7 bases align to TRBD1. The CDR3 runs 13 residues. Germline V gene lookup returns CDR1 SQVTM and CDR2 ANQGSEA. V shed 4 bases, J shed 5 bases, and the junction held 7 bases outside the gene matches.